Below, 17 T cell receptor beta chains from the same sample are listed, as sequenced in a study of graft-versus-host responses after intestinal transplantation. Measured with immunoSEQ multiplex PCR; TCRdb has only the in-frame clones, and not every one. The sample lists nearly 45,000 clones, roughly 90% occurring once. The sequences come from PBMCs, collected 524 days after transplant. These receptor sequences come from a human patient who received an intestinal transplant, so some T cells may come from the graft donor.

The V gene is TRBV19, the J gene TRBJ2-1; 15 bases agree with TRBD2. The CDR3 totals 16 residues. The V gene end was trimmed by 7 bases and the J gene end by 8 bases; junction bases not matched to a gene: 9. Germline lookup yields CDR1 LNHDA and CDR2 SQIVND (reference sequence). The CDR3 region is CASTPTRTSGRDEQFF. In nucleotides, the CDR3 is TGTGCCAGTACTCCCACTAGGACTAGCGGGAGGGATGAGCAGTTCTTC.

The rearrangement links TRBV30 to TRBJ2-1; D possibly corresponds to TRBD1 (5 bases). V lost 2 bases and J lost 5, with 7 bases in between. This CDR3 has 12 amino acids. The germline gives CDR1 GTSNPN, CDR2 SVGIG (reference sequence). CDR3 amino acids: CAWSSQDNEQFF. The CDR3 DNA sequence: TGTGCCTGGAGTTCACAGGACAATGAGCAGTTCTTC.

The chain recombines TRBV14 with TRBJ2-1; unclear D gene. The CDR3 length is 12 residues. CDR1 and CDR2 (germline): SGHDN, FVKESK. Trimming left V 1 base short and J 6 bases short, with 4 bases between. CDR3: CASSQVPNEQFF. CDR3 nucleotide sequence: TGTGCCAGCAGCCAAGTGCCCAATGAGCAGTTCTTC.

The chain carries TRBV5-1 and TRBJ1-3, with TRBD1 identical over 10 bases. Unmatched junction bases numbered 13, after V lost 0 bases and J lost 7 bases. This CDR3 spans 18 amino acids. Looked up from germline, CDR1 is SGHRS and CDR2 is YFSETQ. The CDR3 DNA sequence: TGCGCCAGCAGCTTGGGAGCTTTAACTTGGACAGGGGGGAACACCATATATTTT. This codes for CASSLGALTWTGGNTIYF.

This chain joins TRBV9 and TRBJ2-7; D not resolved. CDR3 size: 15 residues. The germline CDR1 and CDR2 sequences are SGDLS and YYNGEE. The V end was cut by 5 bases, the J end by 2 bases, with 17 bases between. Here the CDR3 reads CASRSAEDPTYEQYF. CDR3 DNA sequence: TGTGCCAGCAGGTCAGCCGAAGATCCTACCTACGAGCAGTACTTC.

The CDR3 loop reads CASSLNGAHTGELFF. For the CDR3, the DNA is TGTGCCAGCAGCTTAAATGGGGCTCACACCGGGGAGCTGTTTTTT. The V call is TRBV7-3, the J call TRBJ2-2; tentative D call: TRBD1 (5 bases). Germline CDR1 and CDR2: SGHTA and FQGTGA. With 1 base removed from V and 3 bases from J, the gap between germline ends came to 9 bases. The length of the CDR3 is 15 residues.

This chain joins TRBV5-4 and TRBJ1-5, with TRBD1 matching 7 bases. Germline assignment: CDR1 SGHNT and CDR2 YYREEE (reference sequence). V was clipped by 0 bases and J by 2 bases; unmatched bases: 5. The CDR3 sequence is 16 residues long. The CDR3 loop is CASSLAGGWGNQPQHF. Written as DNA, the CDR3 is TGTGCCAGCAGCTTGGCAGGGGGTTGGGGCAATCAGCCCCAGCATTTT.

The genes are TRBV10-2 and TRBJ2-2, with 12 bases that match TRBD2. The CDR3 has 18 residues. CDR1 and CDR2 (germline): WSHSY, SAAADI. With 7 bases clipped from V and 3 bases from J, the junction kept 12 bases outside the gene matches. This chain's CDR3 is CASKLRLAGEGDTGELFF. CDR3 in DNA: TGCGCCAGCAAACTTAGACTAGCGGGAGAAGGGGACACCGGGGAGCTGTTTTTT.

This sequence joins TRBV28 and TRBJ1-1; D remains ambiguous. From germline, CDR1 is MDHEN and CDR2 SYDVKM. The CDR3 has 11 amino acids. V was cut by 3 bases and J by 6 bases, with 5 bases left in between. The CDR3 DNA is TGTGCCAGCAGTTTGTGGCCTGAAGCTTTCTTT. Protein product: CASSLWPEAFF.

This clone was counted only a few times. The J gene is TRBJ2-3, the V gene TRBV19, with D perhaps TRBD2 (5 bases). This CDR3 region has 14 residues. Germline lookup yields CDR1 LNHDA and CDR2 SQIVND (reference sequence). Trimming took 4 bases from V and 2 from J, leaving 10 bases between them. CDR3 bases: TGTGCCAGTAGTAAGTTGGGAGTCACAGATACGCAGTATTTT. This translates into CASSKLGVTDTQYF.

This clone was found a few times. The chain uses TRBV7-3 and TRBJ2-3; D is unclear. V lost 3 bases and J lost 2, with 6 bases in between. CDR3 length equals 13 residues. Germline V CDR1 and CDR2: SGHTA, FQGTGA. The CDR3 DNA follows: TGTGCCAGCAGCTTTATGGCCACAGATACGCAGTATTTT. This sequence encodes CASSFMATDTQYF.

This clone occurred a few times. The chain carries TRBV6-5 and TRBJ1-1; D gene ambiguous. Trimming removed 0 bases from V and 0 bases from J, with 11 bases in between. The CDR3 runs 16 residues. Germline CDR1 and CDR2: MNHEY and SVGAGI. Written as DNA, the CDR3 is TGTGCCAGCAGTTACTCACGTTTCGGGGTGAACACTGAAGCTTTCTTT. This gives the protein CASSYSRFGVNTEAFF.

The DNA of the CDR3 is TGTGCCAGCAGCTTGGGGACACTTGAGCAGTACTTC. Translating gives CASSLGTLEQYF. The chain combines TRBV7-9 with TRBJ2-7; possibly TRBD1 for D (6 bases). The CDR3 has 12 amino acids. Looked up from germline, CDR1 is SEHNR and CDR2 is FQNEAQ (reference sequence). The ends were cut back, 3 bases at V and 7 bases at J, with 10 bases in the middle.

V and J are TRBV7-3 and TRBJ2-1, with 12 nucleotides matching TRBD2. Germline V CDR1 and CDR2: SGHTA, FQGTGA. Trimming cost V 5 bases and J 7 bases; bases outside gene matches: 6. The CDR3 is 15 residues long. The CDR3 protein is CASSAGLAGTNEQFF. The DNA of the CDR3 is TGTGCCAGCAGCGCCGGACTAGCGGGAACAAATGAGCAGTTCTTC.

The chain has TRBV27 and TRBJ2-2, with 10 bases that match TRBD1. In germline, CDR1 is MNHEY, CDR2 SMNVEV (reference sequence). CDR3 length: 17 residues. Trimming at V came to 5 bases and at J to 4 bases, leaving 10 bases not matched to a gene. The chain's CDR3 is CASSGRDRGLVTGELFF. CDR3 DNA: TGTGCCAGCAGTGGACGCGACAGGGGGCTGGTCACCGGGGAGCTGTTTTTT.

This sequence joins TRBV19 and TRBJ1-5; maybe TRBD1 (5 bases). This CDR3 is built from 14 residues. Germline lookup yields CDR1 LNHDA and CDR2 SQIVND (reference sequence). The CDR3: CASSIWGDNQPQHF. CDR3 nucleotides: TGTGCAAGCAGCATTTGGGGGGACAATCAGCCCCAGCATTTT.

This chain connects TRBV12-5 to TRBJ2-1, with D possibly being TRBD1 (6 bases). V was pared by 3 bases and J by 8 bases, with 11 bases between. The germline V gene has CDR1 LGHNT and CDR2 FRNRAP. CDR3 size: 13 residues. Here the CDR3 reads CASGFDRGYEQFF. DNA for the CDR3: TGTGCTAGTGGTTTTGATAGGGGGTATGAGCAGTTCTTC.